This T cell receptor beta chain originates from a study of radiation and T cells in renal cell carcinoma. TCRdb's table, derived via immunoSEQ multiplex PCR, lists solely in-frame clones and lacks some. The sample records 140,000 or so clones, about 88% being singletons. Trimming took off 6 bases at V and 3 bases at J, with 9 bases between the two ends. The CDR3 length is 12 residues. Germline CDR1 MDHEN, CDR2 SYDVKM. The table lists this clone with a count of one. Time point meaning: blood 4 weeks post-SBRT, at nephrectomy. Treatment denoted: 15 Gy SBRT to primary tumor, nephrectomy 4 weeks later. This clonotype originated in a woman in her fifties or sixties with renal cell carcinoma. This specimen consisted of blood, obtained from a patient whose treatment included radiotherapy and nephrectomy. The rearrangement uses TRBV28 and TRBJ2-7; D unclear. The CDR3 is CASRPAGYEQYF. As DNA, the CDR3 is TGTGCCAGCAGGCCGGCAGGCTACGAGCAGTACTTC. Supplemented by reference TRBV28 and TRBJ2-7, the full variable domain reads DVKVTQSSRYLVKRTGEKVFLECVQDMDHENMFWYRQDPGLGLRLIYFSYDVKMKEKGDIPEGYSVSREKKERFSLILESASTNQTSMYLCASRPAGYEQYFGPGTRLTVT.